This TCR beta chain was found in a study of T cell changes during pregnancy in multiple sclerosis. With V trimmed by 3 bases and J by 6 bases, 3 bases remained unmatched. CDR1 and CDR2 from the germline V gene are SGHDT and YYEEEE. The CDR3 runs 12 residues. Profiling relied on immunoSEQ multiplex PCR, and the TCRdb table lists in-frame clones only, not all of them. The sample has around 71,000 clones; more than 90% are singletons. The V and J genes are TRBV5-6 and TRBJ2-7; 7 nucleotides line up with TRBD2. Material: peripheral blood, obtained in the third trimester of pregnancy. The origin of this receptor is a female donor with multiple sclerosis, enrolled in a pregnancy study. CDR3: CASSWGGPEQYF. The DNA of the CDR3 is TGTGCCAGCAGCTGGGGGGGTCCCGAGCAGTACTTC.